The present T cell receptor beta chain was sequenced within a study of blood T cells in healthy people across ages. Across the study: Per two T cells, about one barcoded beta molecule was captured through template switching. Study results and caveats: Unknown CMV status may confound age-related changes in expanded clones.

Every participating donor contributed 8.5 to 10 milliliters of peripheral blood through a draw. The CDR3 runs to 13 residues. Trimming cost V 5 bases and J 3 bases, with 10 bases left between them. Germline V lookup: CDR1 SEHNR, CDR2 FQNEAQ (reference sequence). This clonotype was seen many times. The antigen is undetermined. Using a J-beta primer mix together with a sample-barcoded 5' primer, a second PCR was run for about 6 to 11 cycles. Tags on each cDNA molecule came from a template-switch adaptor with 12 random nucleotides. TCRdb reanalysed the 5' RACE reads using MiXCR and keeps one entry per CDR3 protein. The sample lists 1 million to 1.2 million distinct CDR3 sequences, more than 30% occurring once.

The TCR was taken from a young man in good health. The specimen was blood. The chain combines TRBV7-9 with TRBJ1-1, with D hard to call. CDR3 DNA: TGTGCCAGCAGCCCCCGGAGGGACACTGAAGCTTTCTTT. Translated, it gives CASSPRRDTEAFF.